This TCR beta chain was identified during a study of cytomegalovirus exposure and HLA in healthy donors. From germline, CDR1 is MDHEN and CDR2 SYDVKM. V dropped 3 bases and J dropped 8; count of bases not matched to a gene: 11. This CDR3 has 16 amino acids. The donors belonged to the approximately 120-subject validation cohort, separate from the approximately 700-subject first cohort. General study points: According to a later analysis, TCR clusters from the first cohort tended to co-occur in the 100 to 150 validation repertoires. As confirmed in vitro, a few CMV-associated chains were specific for CMV antigens. The classifier reportedly diagnosed cytomegalovirus status with high sensitivity and specificity.

The data were produced by immunoSEQ multiplex PCR, yet TCRdb's version contains in-frame clones alone and is incomplete. The sample holds some 250,000 clones, around 89% seen once. Note on this clone: No antigen is known for it.

The receptor was derived from a woman between 18 and 29 years old in good health and CMV-seronegative. The V gene is TRBV28, the J gene TRBJ2-1; TRBD2 agrees at 9 bases. Sequencing used PBMCs. The CDR3 spells CASSFVGASGVHEQFF. DNA for the CDR3: TGTGCCAGCAGTTTCGTCGGGGCTAGCGGGGTGCATGAGCAGTTCTTC.